These 32 T cell receptor beta chains share one sample of origin, sequenced in a study of OX40 agonist ivuxolimab in advanced cancers. Generated by immunoSEQ multiplex PCR, the TCRdb table keeps only in-frame clones and is missing some. The table has 25,000 to 30,000 clones, roughly four fifths seen once. The sample consisted of CD4+ or CD8+ T cells sorted from blood, taken in a trial of the OX40 agonist ivuxolimab. The receptors come from an adult with an advanced solid tumor such as melanoma, head and neck, liver or kidney cancer.

CDR3 nucleotides: TGTGCCAGCAGTGAAATGGGACAGGGGGCGTTGTGGAATAACTATGGCTACACCTTC. Translating it yields CASSEMGQGALWNNYGYTF. The genes are TRBV2 and TRBJ1-2; TRBD1 aligns across 12 bases. The CDR3 spans 19 residues. Germline assignment: CDR1 SNHLY and CDR2 FYNNEI. Losses at the gene ends were 2 bases for V and 1 base for J; bases not matched to a gene: 11.

The chain links TRBV15 to TRBJ2-2; 11 bases map to TRBD1. The germline CDR1 and CDR2 sequences are LNHNV and YYDKDF (reference sequence). V dropped 3 bases and J dropped 2; count of bases not matched to a gene: 2. CDR3 length: 16 amino acids. CDR3 protein: CATSRGQGGNTGELFF. CDR3 nucleotide sequence: TGTGCCACCAGCAGGGGACAGGGGGGTAACACCGGGGAGCTGTTTTTT.

V is TRBV11-2 and J is TRBJ2-7, with D unresolved. Trimming shortened V by 0 bases and J by 0 bases, and 9 bases separated the two germline ends. This CDR3 contains 15 residues. The germline gives CDR1 SGHAT, CDR2 FQNNGV. Here the CDR3 DNA reads TGTGCCAGCAGCTTAGATTTGGGGTTCTCCTACGAGCAGTACTTC. Its translation: CASSLDLGFSYEQYF. Using reference TRBV11-2 and TRBJ2-7 for the parts outside the CDR3, the full variable domain is EAGVAQSPRYKIIEKRQSVAFWCNPISGHATLYWYQQILGQGPKLLIQFQNNGVVDDSQLPKDRFSAERLKGVDSTLKIQPAKLEDSAVYLCASSLDLGFSYEQYFGPGTRLTVT.

The chain has TRBV5-8 and TRBJ2-3; D is unresolved. The CDR3 sequence is 14 residues long. V lost 0 bases to trimming and J lost 4 bases, with 9 bases between them. Per the germline V gene, CDR1 is SGHTS and CDR2 is YDEGEE. The DNA for the CDR3 is TGTGCCAGCAGCTTGGATTTATCCCCAGATACGCAGTATTTT. This codes for CASSLDLSPDTQYF.

The rearrangement joins TRBV19 to TRBJ2-1; 10 bases fit TRBD2. The germline V gene has CDR1 LNHDA and CDR2 SQIVND (reference sequence). The CDR3 contains 16 residues. V gave up 7 bases and J gave up 2 bases; unmatched junction bases: 8. This CDR3 is CASTTIAGGPYNEQFF. CDR3 sequence (DNA): TGTGCCAGTACCACTATAGCGGGGGGCCCCTACAATGAGCAGTTCTTC.

The chain uses TRBV7-2 and TRBJ2-5, with 7 positions matching TRBD2. The CDR3 loop spans 15 amino acids. The V and J ends lost 5 bases and 3 bases, in that order; junction bases with no gene match: 9. Germline-derived CDR1 and CDR2 are SGHTA and FQGNSA. The CDR3 is CASSQTLAGKETQYF. Written as DNA, the CDR3 is TGTGCCAGCAGCCAAACCTTAGCGGGCAAAGAGACCCAGTACTTC.

The rearrangement joins TRBV28 to TRBJ2-1, with 12 nucleotides matching TRBD2. The CDR3 extends over 15 amino acids. Unmatched junction bases numbered 9, after V lost 6 bases and J lost 9 bases. Germline V lookup: CDR1 MDHEN, CDR2 SYDVKM. The CDR3 DNA reads as TGTGCCAGCAGACCCCGGGCTAGCGGGAGGGGTGAGCAGTTCTTC. It specifies CASRPRASGRGEQFF.

Of note for this clone: Relative to the germline gene, one junction end is altered; a read error may explain this. The chain employs TRBV5-1 and TRBJ1-4; D possibly corresponds to TRBD1 (6 bases). The CDR3 sequence is 14 residues long. Germline CDR1 SGHRS, CDR2 YFSETQ. The CDR3 reads CASSLGGGNEKLFF. In DNA form, the CDR3 reads TGCGCCAGCAGTTTGGGAGGGGGGAATGAAAAACTGTTTTTT. Based on the CDR3 plus reference TRBV5-1 and TRBJ1-4, the full variable domain is KAGVTQTPRYLIKTRGQQVTLSCSPISGHRSVSWYQQTPGQGLQFLFEYFSETQRNKGNFPGRFSGRQFSNSRSEMNVSTLELGDSALYLCASSLGGGNEKLFFGSGTQLSVL.

The CDR3 loop reads CASSYSGQSSGYTF. CDR3 DNA sequence: TGTGCCAGCAGTTACTCTGGCCAGTCGAGTGGCTACACCTTC. The V call is TRBV6-5, the J call TRBJ1-2; D gene uncertain. Germline V gene data show CDR1 as MNHEY and CDR2 as SVGAGI. The CDR3 has 14 amino acids. The V end lost 0 bases, the J end lost 7 bases, and 12 bases lay between the germline ends.

The gene calls are TRBV9 and TRBJ2-1, with D perhaps matching TRBD1 (5 bases). V was trimmed by 2 bases and J by 4 bases, leaving 7 bases between them. The CDR3 consists of 13 residues. Germline assignment: CDR1 SGDLS and CDR2 YYNGEE. CDR3 sequence reads: CASSVQGYNEQFF. CDR3 sequence (DNA): TGTGCCAGCAGCGTCCAGGGATACAATGAGCAGTTCTTC.

V is TRBV5-4 and J is TRBJ2-5; unclear D gene. Trimming pared 3 bases from V and 2 bases from J, leaving 17 bases between. Germline lookup yields CDR1 SGHNT and CDR2 YYREEE (reference sequence). This CDR3 comprises 16 residues. The CDR3 reads CASSSPFLTGQETQYF. DNA for the CDR3: TGTGCCAGCAGCTCCCCCTTCCTGACTGGGCAAGAGACCCAGTACTTC. Full variable domain (rest looked up from reference TRBV5-4 and TRBJ2-5): ETGVTQSPTHLIKTRGQQVTLRCSSQSGHNTVSWYQQALGQGPQFIFQYYREEENGRGNFPPRFSGLQFPNYSSELNVNALELDDSALYLCASSSPFLTGQETQYFGPGTRLLVL.

The chain recombines TRBV19 with TRBJ2-7; the match to TRBD1 covers 10 bases. V trimming: 5 bases; J trimming: 11 bases; junction bases outside the gene matches: 15. Germline loops: CDR1 LNHDA, CDR2 SQIVND (reference sequence). The CDR3 has 15 amino acids. CDR3 nucleotide sequence: TGTGCCAGTAGTCTATCCGGGACAGGGGCGGCAGTGGAGTACTTC. Protein: CASSLSGTGAAVEYF.

This chain links TRBV28 with TRBJ1-5, with D uncertain. The CDR3 is made up of 14 amino acids. V shed 5 bases and J shed 0 bases, with 8 bases lying between them. Germline CDR1 MDHEN, CDR2 SYDVKM. The CDR3 bases are TGTGCCAGCAGTCAGGTCTTTAGCAATCAGCCCCAGCATTTT. Encoded protein: CASSQVFSNQPQHF.

The chain combines TRBV9 with TRBJ2-3; possibly TRBD1 or TRBD2 for D (6 bases each). Germline loops: CDR1 SGDLS, CDR2 YYNGEE. V lost 6 bases and J lost 0, with 17 bases in between. The CDR3 consists of 16 residues. CDR3 residues: CASTWGAGSSTDTQYF. The CDR3 DNA follows: TGTGCCAGCACATGGGGGGCGGGTTCTAGCACAGATACGCAGTATTTT.

This clone appeared many times. The chain employs TRBV28 and TRBJ1-1; D remains ambiguous. Trimming removed 3 bases from V and 6 bases from J, with 20 bases in between. CDR3 length equals 16 residues. The germline V gene encodes CDR1 MDHEN and CDR2 SYDVKM. The CDR3 nucleotides read TGTGCCAGCAGTTTCCTTTTAGGTAGTGTAGACGCTGAAGCTTTCTTT. Amino acids: CASSFLLGSVDAEAFF.

The chain links TRBV4-1 to TRBJ2-7, with D perhaps matching TRBD1 or TRBD2 (5 bases each). Trimming cost V 2 bases and J 1 base, with 9 bases left between them. The CDR3 totals 14 residues. Germline CDR1 reads MGHRA; CDR2 reads YSYEKL. CDR3 sequence: CASSQWDGSYEQYF. CDR3 coding DNA: TGCGCCAGCAGCCAATGGGACGGATCCTACGAGCAGTACTTC.

This chain connects TRBV2 to TRBJ2-2; D is unclear. V lost 11 bases, J lost 7 bases, and 14 bases lay in between. The V gene's germline CDR1 is SNHLY and CDR2 FYNNEI. The CDR3 sequence is 12 residues long. The DNA of the CDR3 is TGTGCCGCCCGGCGAGGTGGCGGGGAGCTGTTTTTT. Its translation is CAARRGGGELFF.

The chain recombines TRBV30 with TRBJ2-1; 8 nucleotides align to TRBD2. Germline V gives CDR1 GTSNPN, CDR2 SVGIG (reference sequence). V dropped 0 bases and J dropped 6; count of bases not matched to a gene: 7. This CDR3 contains 15 residues. This chain's CDR3 is CAWSVFGLAPNEQFF. The CDR3 bases are TGTGCCTGGAGTGTGTTTGGACTAGCACCCAATGAGCAGTTCTTC.

J is TRBJ1-2 and V is TRBV30; 7 bases match TRBD1. CDR3 length: 14 amino acids. The germline V gene encodes CDR1 GTSNPN and CDR2 SVGIG (reference sequence). Trimming cost V 3 bases and J 0 bases; bases outside gene matches: 4. This CDR3 reads CAWSEGGANYGYTF. The CDR3 coding sequence is TGTGCCTGGAGCGAAGGGGGCGCTAACTATGGCTACACCTTC.

This clone was counted a few times. The chain carries TRBV19 and TRBJ2-5, with 10 nucleotides matching TRBD2. The CDR3 extends over 14 amino acids. Germline CDR1 reads LNHDA; CDR2 reads SQIVND (reference sequence). Trimming at V came to 5 bases and at J to 5 bases, leaving 5 bases not matched to a gene. The CDR3 sequence: CASSLLAGGETQYF. CDR3 nucleotide sequence: TGTGCCAGTAGTTTGTTAGCGGGAGGTGAGACCCAGTACTTC.

Note on this clone: One end of the junction varies from germline; a read error may be responsible. This chain uses TRBV27 with TRBJ2-1, with 7 positions matching TRBD1. In germline, CDR1 is MNHEY, CDR2 SMNVEV (reference sequence). The CDR3 extends over 16 amino acids. The chain's CDR3 is CASIGPGQITYNEQLF. In nucleotides, the CDR3 is TGTGCCAGCATAGGCCCGGGACAGATAACATACAATGAGCAGCTCTTC.

This chain uses TRBV28 with TRBJ1-5, with D unclear. The CDR3 has 14 amino acids. Trimming cost V 3 bases and J 0 bases, with 6 bases left between them. From germline, CDR1 is MDHEN and CDR2 SYDVKM. CDR3 residues: CASSFFYSNQPQHF. The DNA of the CDR3 is TGTGCCAGCAGTTTCTTTTATAGCAATCAGCCCCAGCATTTT.

This clone was counted a few times. J is TRBJ2-7 and V is TRBV5-1, with D hard to call. The V end was cut by 0 bases, the J end by 1 base, with 20 bases between. CDR1 is SGHRS, CDR2 YFSETQ, per germline. CDR3 length: 18 amino acids. CDR3 amino acids: CASSLARAAGRFSYEQYF. DNA for the CDR3: TGCGCCAGCAGCTTGGCCCGGGCGGCAGGTCGCTTTTCCTACGAGCAGTACTTC.

The chain uses TRBV30 and TRBJ1-1; TRBD1 might be the D (5 bases). The ends were cut back, 2 bases at V and 5 bases at J, with 9 bases in the middle. The CDR3 has 12 residues. Germline CDR1 reads GTSNPN; CDR2 reads SVGIG (reference sequence). DNA for the CDR3: TGTGCCTGGAGTCAGGGAGGTACTGAAGCTTTCTTT. Encoded protein: CAWSQGGTEAFF. The whole variable domain, remainder taken from reference TRBV30 and TRBJ1-1, is SQTIHQWPATLVQPVGSPLSLECTVEGTSNPNLYWYRQAAGRGLQLLFYSVGIGQISSEVPQNLSASRPQDRQFILSSKKLLLSDSGFYLCAWSQGGTEAFFGQGTRLTVV.

The count of this clone is one. The chain employs TRBV30 and TRBJ1-2, with 7 bases aligning to TRBD1. CDR3 size: 14 residues. CDR1 is GTSNPN and CDR2 is SVGIG in the germline V gene (reference sequence). J was trimmed by 1 base and V by 5 bases; bases with no gene match: 7. The CDR3 loop reads CAWGIGTDNYGYTF. CDR3 bases: TGTGCCTGGGGAATTGGGACAGATAACTATGGCTACACCTTC.

The genes are TRBV15 and TRBJ1-4; D uncertain. Trimming removed 1 base from V and 2 bases from J, with 8 bases in between. The CDR3 loop spans 15 amino acids. The germline CDR1 and CDR2 sequences are LNHNV and YYDKDF (reference sequence). For the CDR3, the DNA is TGTGCCACCAGCAGAGTTGGGGAGACTAATGAAAAACTGTTTTTT. Its protein is CATSRVGETNEKLFF.

This clone has a single count. This chain's CDR3 is CASSQDRYDEQYF. The CDR3 nucleotides are TGCGCCAGCAGCCAAGACCGTTACGACGAGCAGTACTTC. The chain has TRBV4-1 and TRBJ2-7; D unclear. There are 13 residues in the CDR3. Trimming removed 0 bases at V and 5 bases at J, with 8 bases between. Germline-derived CDR1 and CDR2 are MGHRA and YSYEKL.

CDR3 nucleotides: TGCAGCGTTGAAGATCACGGGACTGGCTACACCTTC. Protein: CSVEDHGTGYTF. The chain couples TRBV29-1 to TRBJ1-2; TRBD1 is a possible D gene (5 bases). Looked up from germline, CDR1 is SQVTM and CDR2 is ANQGSEA. CDR3 length equals 12 residues. V was cut by 0 bases and J by 7 bases, with 9 bases left in between.

The gene calls are TRBV10-3 and TRBJ2-7; 8 bases line up with TRBD2. The V and J ends lost 2 bases and 7 bases, in that order; junction bases with no gene match: 7. The V gene's germline CDR1 is ENHRY and CDR2 SYGVKD. The CDR3 is 14 amino acids. CDR3: CAISESSGALEQYF. The CDR3 DNA follows: TGTGCCATCAGTGAGAGTAGCGGGGCCCTGGAGCAGTACTTC.

Regarding this clone: The junction shows a germline mismatch at one end, possibly a read error. This rearrangement joins TRBV2 to TRBJ2-7; TRBD2 aligns across 10 bases. There are 15 residues in the CDR3. Germline V gene lookup returns CDR1 SNHLY and CDR2 FYNNEI. CDR3 in DNA: TGTGCCAGCAGGGAAGGGACTAGCGCATTCTACGAGCAGTACTTC. Translating gives CASREGTSAFYEQYF.

As for this clone: One junction end does not reproduce the germline sequence, and a read error may be involved. The rearrangement joins TRBV4-2 to TRBJ1-4, with no clear D. Germline V lookup: CDR1 LGHNA, CDR2 YNFKEQ. The CDR3 runs to 12 residues. The CDR3 nucleotides are TGTGCCAGCAGCCAAATCAATGAAAAGCTGTTTTTT. It is translated as CASSQINEKLFF.

The chain recombines TRBV28 with TRBJ2-7, with D possibly matching TRBD1 (5 bases). With 5 bases removed from V and 6 bases from J, the gap between germline ends came to 20 bases. Germline lookup yields CDR1 MDHEN and CDR2 SYDVKM. CDR3 size: 15 residues. The CDR3 protein is CASSGAPGQALEQYF. In DNA form, the CDR3 reads TGTGCCAGCAGTGGGGCCCCAGGGCAAGCTCTCGAGCAGTACTTC.